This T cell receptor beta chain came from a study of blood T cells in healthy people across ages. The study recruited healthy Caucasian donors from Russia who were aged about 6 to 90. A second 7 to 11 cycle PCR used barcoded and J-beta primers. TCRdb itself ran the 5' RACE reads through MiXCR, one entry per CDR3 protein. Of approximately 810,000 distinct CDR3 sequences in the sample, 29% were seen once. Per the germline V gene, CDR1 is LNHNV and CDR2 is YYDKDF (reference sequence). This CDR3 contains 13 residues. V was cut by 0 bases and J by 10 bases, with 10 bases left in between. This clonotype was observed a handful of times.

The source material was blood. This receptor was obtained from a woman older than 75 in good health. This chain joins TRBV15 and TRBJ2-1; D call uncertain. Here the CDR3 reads CATSRDPFREQFF. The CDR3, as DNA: TGTGCCACCAGCAGAGACCCCTTCAGGGAGCAGTTCTTC.